This TCR beta chain came from a study of response to subunit inactivated influenza vaccine. Broader study findings: The authors put forward the suggestion that each seasonal influenza vaccination may bring in only a limited number of new T cells.

In this sample, this clonotype turned up a few times. Its target is unknown. The CDR3 covers 13 residues. With 2 bases removed from V and 1 base from J, the gap between germline ends came to 5 bases. Germline V CDR1 and CDR2: MNHEY, SVGAGI. TCRdb independently ran MiXCR on the RT-PCR reads; one entry per CDR3 protein. Of roughly 520,000 distinct CDR3 sequences in the sample, 25% were seen once. The chain couples TRBV6-5 to TRBJ2-5, with D perhaps TRBD1 (5 bases). The source of this sequence is a man aged 50 or older who received an inactivated influenza vaccine. The source was CD4+ T cells sorted from PBMCs, collected 4 to 6 days after vaccination. In nucleotides, the CDR3 is TGTGCCAGCAGTTACACAGGCCAAGAGACCCAGTACTTC. This encodes CASSYTGQETQYF.